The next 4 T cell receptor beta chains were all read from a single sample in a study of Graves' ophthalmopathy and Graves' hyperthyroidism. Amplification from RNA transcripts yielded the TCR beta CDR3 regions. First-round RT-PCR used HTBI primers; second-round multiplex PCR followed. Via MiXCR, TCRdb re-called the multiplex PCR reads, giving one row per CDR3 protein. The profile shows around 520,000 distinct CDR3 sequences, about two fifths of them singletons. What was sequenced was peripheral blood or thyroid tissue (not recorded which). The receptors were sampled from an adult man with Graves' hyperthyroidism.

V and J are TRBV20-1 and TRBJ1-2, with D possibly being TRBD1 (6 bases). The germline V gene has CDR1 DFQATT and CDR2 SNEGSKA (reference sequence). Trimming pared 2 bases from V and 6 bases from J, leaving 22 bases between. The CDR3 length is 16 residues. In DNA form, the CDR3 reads TGCAGTGCTAGAAATACCCTGGACAGTCAGGGACATGGCTACACCTTC. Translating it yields CSARNTLDSQGHGYTF.

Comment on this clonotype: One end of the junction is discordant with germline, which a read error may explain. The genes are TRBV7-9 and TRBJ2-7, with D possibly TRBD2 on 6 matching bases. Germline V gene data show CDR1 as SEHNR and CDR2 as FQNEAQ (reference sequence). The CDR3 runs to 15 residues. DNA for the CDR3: TGTGCCAGCAGTTTAGATGCGGGACCCTCCTACGAGCAGTACTTC. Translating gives CASSLDAGPSYEQYF.

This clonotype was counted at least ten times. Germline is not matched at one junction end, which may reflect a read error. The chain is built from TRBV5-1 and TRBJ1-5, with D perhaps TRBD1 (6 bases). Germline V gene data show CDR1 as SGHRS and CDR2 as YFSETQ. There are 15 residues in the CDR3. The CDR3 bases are TGTGCCAGCAGCTTAGGTGGCGGGACATCACAGCCCCAGCATTTT. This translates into CASSLGGGTSQPQHF.

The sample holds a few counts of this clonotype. CDR3 coding DNA: TGTGCCAGCAGTTCGACAGGACCCAATCAGCCCCAGCATTTT. Translated, it gives CASSSTGPNQPQHF. This rearrangement joins TRBV27 to TRBJ1-5; maybe TRBD1 (6 bases). V was cut by 4 bases and J by 3 bases, with 10 bases left in between. Germline CDR1 reads MNHEY; CDR2 reads SMNVEV (reference sequence). This CDR3 region has 14 residues.